What follows describes a single T cell receptor beta chain. Assay: immunoSEQ multiplex PCR; the TCRdb copy retains only in-frame clones and omits some. Of about 770,000 clones listed, approximately 77% are singletons. This sample was taken from a study of shared clonotypes between healthy human individuals. V lost 4 bases to trimming and J lost 6 bases, with 23 bases between them. The germline V gene has CDR1 SGHRS and CDR2 YFSETQ. This CDR3 region has 17 residues. The source of this sequence is a woman under 40 in good health. Sequencing input: memory CD4+ T cells sorted from blood. The subset here: CD45RA-negative fraction. This sequence joins TRBV5-1 and TRBJ2-1, with D unclear. The CDR3 protein is CASSPAPAGLWSNEQFF. The CDR3 nucleotides read TGCGCCAGCAGCCCGGCCCCAGCCGGCCTCTGGAGCAATGAGCAGTTCTTC.